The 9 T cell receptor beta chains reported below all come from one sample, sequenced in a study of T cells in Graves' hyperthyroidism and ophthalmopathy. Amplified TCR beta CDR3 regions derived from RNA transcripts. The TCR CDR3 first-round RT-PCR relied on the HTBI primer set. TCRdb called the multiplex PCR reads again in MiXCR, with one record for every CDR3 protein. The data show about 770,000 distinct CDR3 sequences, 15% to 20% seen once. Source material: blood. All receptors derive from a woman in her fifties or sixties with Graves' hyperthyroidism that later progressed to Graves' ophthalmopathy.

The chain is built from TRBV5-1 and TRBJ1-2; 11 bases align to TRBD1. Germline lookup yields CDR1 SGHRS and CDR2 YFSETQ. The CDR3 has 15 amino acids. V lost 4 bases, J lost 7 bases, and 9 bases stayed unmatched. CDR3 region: CASSPDGQGASGYTF. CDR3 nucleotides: TGCGCCAGCAGCCCCGACGGACAGGGGGCTTCTGGCTACACCTTC. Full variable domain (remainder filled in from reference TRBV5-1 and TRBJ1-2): KAGVTQTPRYLIKTRGQQVTLSCSPISGHRSVSWYQQTPGQGLQFLFEYFSETQRNKGNFPGRFSGRQFSNSRSEMNVSTLELGDSALYLCASSPDGQGASGYTFGSGTRLTVV.

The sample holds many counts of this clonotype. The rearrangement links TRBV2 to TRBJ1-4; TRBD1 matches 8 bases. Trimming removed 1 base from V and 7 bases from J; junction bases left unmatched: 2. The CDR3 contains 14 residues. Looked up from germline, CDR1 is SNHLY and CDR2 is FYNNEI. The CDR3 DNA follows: TGTGCCAGCAGTGAAGGGACAGGGACTGAAAAACTGTTTTTT. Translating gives CASSEGTGTEKLFF.

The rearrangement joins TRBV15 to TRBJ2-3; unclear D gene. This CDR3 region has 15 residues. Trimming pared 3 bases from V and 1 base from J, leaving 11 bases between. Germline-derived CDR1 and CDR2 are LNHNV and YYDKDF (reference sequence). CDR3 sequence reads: CATSSRSLGTDTQYF. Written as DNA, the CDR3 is TGTGCCACCAGCAGTAGGAGCTTGGGCACAGATACGCAGTATTTT. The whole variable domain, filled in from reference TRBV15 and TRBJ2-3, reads DAMVIQNPRYQVTQFGKPVTLSCSQTLNHNVMYWYQQKSSQAPKLLFHYYDKDFNNEADTPDNFQSRRPNTSFCFLDIRSPGLGDTAMYLCATSSRSLGTDTQYFGPGTRLTVL.

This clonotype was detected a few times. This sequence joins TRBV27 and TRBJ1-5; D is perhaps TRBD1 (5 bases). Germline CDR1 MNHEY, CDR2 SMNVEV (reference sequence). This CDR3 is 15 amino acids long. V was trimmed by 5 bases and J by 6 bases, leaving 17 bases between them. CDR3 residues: CASSPAPGTIQPQHF. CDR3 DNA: TGTGCCAGCAGTCCAGCCCCGGGGACGATTCAGCCCCAGCATTTT.

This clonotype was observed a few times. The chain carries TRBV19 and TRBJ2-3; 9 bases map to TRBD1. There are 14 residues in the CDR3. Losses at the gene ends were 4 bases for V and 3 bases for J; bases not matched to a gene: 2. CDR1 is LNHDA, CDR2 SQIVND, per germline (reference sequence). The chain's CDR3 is CASSTDRGTDTQYF. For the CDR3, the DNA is TGTGCCAGTAGTACAGACAGGGGGACAGATACGCAGTATTTT.

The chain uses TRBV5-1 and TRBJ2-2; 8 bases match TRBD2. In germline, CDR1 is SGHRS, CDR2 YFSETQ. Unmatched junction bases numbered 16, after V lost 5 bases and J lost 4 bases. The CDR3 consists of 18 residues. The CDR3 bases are TGCGCCAGCAGGAGCGTCGAAAGCGGGGGCCCGGGCACCGGGGAGCTGTTTTTT. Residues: CASRSVESGGPGTGELFF.

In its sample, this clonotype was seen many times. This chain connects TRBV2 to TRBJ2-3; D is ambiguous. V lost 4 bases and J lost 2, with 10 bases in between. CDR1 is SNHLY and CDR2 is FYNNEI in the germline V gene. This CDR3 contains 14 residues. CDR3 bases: TGTGCCAGCAGTGGGGTTACGAACACAGATACGCAGTATTTT. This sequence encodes CASSGVTNTDTQYF.

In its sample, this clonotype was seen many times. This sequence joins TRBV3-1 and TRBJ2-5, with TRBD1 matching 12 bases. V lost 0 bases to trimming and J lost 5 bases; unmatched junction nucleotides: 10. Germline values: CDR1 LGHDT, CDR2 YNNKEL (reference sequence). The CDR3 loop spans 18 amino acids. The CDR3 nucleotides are TGTGCCAGCAGCCAAGAATACGGGACAGGGGGCGAGAGTGAGACCCAGTACTTC. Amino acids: CASSQEYGTGGESETQYF.

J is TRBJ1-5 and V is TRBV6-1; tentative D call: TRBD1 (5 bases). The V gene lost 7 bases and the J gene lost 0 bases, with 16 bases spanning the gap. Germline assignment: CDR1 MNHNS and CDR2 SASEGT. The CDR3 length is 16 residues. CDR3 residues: CASNQRDGHSNQPQHF. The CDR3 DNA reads TGTGCCAGCAACCAAAGGGACGGTCATAGCAATCAGCCCCAGCATTTT.